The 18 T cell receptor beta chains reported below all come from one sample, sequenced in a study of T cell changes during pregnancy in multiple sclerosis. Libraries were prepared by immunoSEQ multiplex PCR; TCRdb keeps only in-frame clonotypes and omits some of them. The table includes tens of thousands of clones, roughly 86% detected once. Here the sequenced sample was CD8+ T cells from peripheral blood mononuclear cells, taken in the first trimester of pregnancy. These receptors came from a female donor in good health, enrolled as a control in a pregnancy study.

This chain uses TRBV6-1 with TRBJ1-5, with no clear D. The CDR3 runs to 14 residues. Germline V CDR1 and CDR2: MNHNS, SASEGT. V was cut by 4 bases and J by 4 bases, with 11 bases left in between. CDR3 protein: CASSGAAENQPQHF. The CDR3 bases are TGTGCCAGCAGTGGTGCGGCAGAGAATCAGCCCCAGCATTTT.

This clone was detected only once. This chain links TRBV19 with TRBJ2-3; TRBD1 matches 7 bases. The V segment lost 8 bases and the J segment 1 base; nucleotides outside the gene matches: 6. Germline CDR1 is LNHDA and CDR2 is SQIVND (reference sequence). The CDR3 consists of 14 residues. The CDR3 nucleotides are TGTGCCAGTGAGGGGGCCGGGGGCACAGATACGCAGTATTTT. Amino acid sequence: CASEGAGGTDTQYF.

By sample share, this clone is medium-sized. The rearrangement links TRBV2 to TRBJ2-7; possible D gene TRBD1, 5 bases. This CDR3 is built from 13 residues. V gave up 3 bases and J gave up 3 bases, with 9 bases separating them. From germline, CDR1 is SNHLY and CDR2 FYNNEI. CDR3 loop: CASSDRVYYEQYF. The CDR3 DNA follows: TGTGCCAGCAGTGACAGGGTGTACTACGAGCAGTACTTC.

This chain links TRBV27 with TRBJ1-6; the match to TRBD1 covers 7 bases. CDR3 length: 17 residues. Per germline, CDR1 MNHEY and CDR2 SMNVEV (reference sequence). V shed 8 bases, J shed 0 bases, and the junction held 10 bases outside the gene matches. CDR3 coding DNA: TGTGCCAGCCCATCGGGGACAGCGATCTCCTATAATTCACCCCTCCACTTT. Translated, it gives CASPSGTAISYNSPLHF.

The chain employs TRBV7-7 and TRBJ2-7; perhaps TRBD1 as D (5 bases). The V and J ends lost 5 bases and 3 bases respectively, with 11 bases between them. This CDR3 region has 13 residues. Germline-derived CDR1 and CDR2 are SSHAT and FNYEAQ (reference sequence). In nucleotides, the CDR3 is TGTGCCAGCAGCCAAGGAAGGGGCTACGAGCAGTACTTC. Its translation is CASSQGRGYEQYF. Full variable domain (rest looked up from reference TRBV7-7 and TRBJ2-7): GAGVSQSPRYKVTKRGQDVTLRCDPISSHATLYWYQQALGQGPEFLTYFNYEAQPDKSGLPSDRFSAERPEGSISTLTIQRTEQRDSAMYRCASSQGRGYEQYFGPGTRLTVT.

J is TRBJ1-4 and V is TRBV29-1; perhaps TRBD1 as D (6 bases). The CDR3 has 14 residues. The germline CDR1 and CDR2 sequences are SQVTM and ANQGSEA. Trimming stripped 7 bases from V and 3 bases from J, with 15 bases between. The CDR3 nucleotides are TGCAGCGCGGGGGGGGGCTCATCTAATGAAAAACTGTTTTTT. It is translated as CSAGGGSSNEKLFF.

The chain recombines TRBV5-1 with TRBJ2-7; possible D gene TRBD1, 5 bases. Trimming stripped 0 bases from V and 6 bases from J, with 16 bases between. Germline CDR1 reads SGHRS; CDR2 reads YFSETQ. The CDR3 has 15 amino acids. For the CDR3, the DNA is TGCGCCAGCAGCTTGGAAGGGGTAGTGGGATCCGAGCAGTACTTC. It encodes CASSLEGVVGSEQYF.

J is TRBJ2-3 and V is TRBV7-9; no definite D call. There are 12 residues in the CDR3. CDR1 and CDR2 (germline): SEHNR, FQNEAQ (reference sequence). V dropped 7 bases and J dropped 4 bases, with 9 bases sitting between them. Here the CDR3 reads CASTPAADTQYF. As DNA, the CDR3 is TGTGCCAGCACCCCGGCGGCAGATACGCAGTATTTT. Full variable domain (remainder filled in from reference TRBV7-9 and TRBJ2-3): DTGVSQNPRHKITKRGQNVTFRCDPISEHNRLYWYRQTLGQGPEFLTYFQNEAQLEKSRLLSDRFSAERPKGSFSTLEIQRTEQGDSAMYLCASTPAADTQYFGPGTRLTVL.

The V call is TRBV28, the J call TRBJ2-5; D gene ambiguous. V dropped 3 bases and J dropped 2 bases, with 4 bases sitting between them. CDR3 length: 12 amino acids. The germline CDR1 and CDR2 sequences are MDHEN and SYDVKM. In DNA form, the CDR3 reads TGTGCCAGCAGTTTTCAGCAAGAGACCCAGTACTTC. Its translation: CASSFQQETQYF.

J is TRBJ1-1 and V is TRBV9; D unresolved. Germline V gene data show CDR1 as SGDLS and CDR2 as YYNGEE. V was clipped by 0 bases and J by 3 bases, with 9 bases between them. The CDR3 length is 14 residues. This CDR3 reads CASSVASDYTEAFF. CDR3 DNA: TGTGCCAGCAGCGTAGCGTCAGACTACACTGAAGCTTTCTTT. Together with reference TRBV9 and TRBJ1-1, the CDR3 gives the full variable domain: DSGVTQTPKHLITATGQRVTLRCSPRSGDLSVYWYQQSLDQGLQFLIQYYNGEERAKGNILERFSAQQFPDLHSELNLSSLELGDSALYFCASSVASDYTEAFFGQGTRLTVV.

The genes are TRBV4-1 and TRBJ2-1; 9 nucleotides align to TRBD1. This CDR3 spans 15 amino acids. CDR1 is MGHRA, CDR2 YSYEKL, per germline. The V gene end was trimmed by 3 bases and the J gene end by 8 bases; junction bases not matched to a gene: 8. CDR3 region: CASSQRQGVLDEQFF. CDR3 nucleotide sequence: TGCGCCAGCAGCCAGAGACAGGGGGTGCTCGATGAGCAGTTCTTC.

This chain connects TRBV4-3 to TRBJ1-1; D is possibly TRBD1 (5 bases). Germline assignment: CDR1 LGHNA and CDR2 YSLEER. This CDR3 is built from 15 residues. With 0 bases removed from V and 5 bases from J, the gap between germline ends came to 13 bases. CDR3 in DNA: TGCGCCAGCAGCCAAGATGGGGACTGGAAGACTGAAGCTTTCTTT. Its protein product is CASSQDGDWKTEAFF.

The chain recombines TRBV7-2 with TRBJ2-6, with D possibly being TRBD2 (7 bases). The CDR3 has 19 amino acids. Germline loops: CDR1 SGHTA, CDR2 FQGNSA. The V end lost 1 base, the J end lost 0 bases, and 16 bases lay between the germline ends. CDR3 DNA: TGTGCCAGCAGCTTAGAGGGGGGGCTAGGGAGCTCTGGGGCCAACGTCCTGACTTTC. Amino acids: CASSLEGGLGSSGANVLTF. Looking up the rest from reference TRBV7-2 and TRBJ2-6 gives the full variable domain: GAGVSQSPSNKVTEKGKDVELRCDPISGHTALYWYRQSLGQGLEFLIYFQGNSAPDKSGLPSDRFSAERTGGSVSTLTIQRTQQEDSAVYLCASSLEGGLGSSGANVLTFGAGSRLTVL.

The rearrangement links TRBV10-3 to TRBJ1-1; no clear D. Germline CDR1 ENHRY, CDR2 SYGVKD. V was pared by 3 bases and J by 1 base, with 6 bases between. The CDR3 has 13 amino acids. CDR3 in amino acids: CAISDAGNTEAFF. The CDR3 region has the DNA TGTGCCATCAGTGATGCGGGGAACACTGAAGCTTTCTTT.

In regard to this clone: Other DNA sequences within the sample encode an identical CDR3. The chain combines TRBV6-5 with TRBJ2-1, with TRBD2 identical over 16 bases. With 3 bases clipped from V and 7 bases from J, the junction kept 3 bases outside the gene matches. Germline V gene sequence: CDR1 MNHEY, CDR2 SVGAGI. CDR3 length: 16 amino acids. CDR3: CASSYTGLAGGNEQFF. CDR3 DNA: TGTGCCAGCAGTTATACGGGACTAGCGGGAGGGAATGAGCAGTTCTTC.

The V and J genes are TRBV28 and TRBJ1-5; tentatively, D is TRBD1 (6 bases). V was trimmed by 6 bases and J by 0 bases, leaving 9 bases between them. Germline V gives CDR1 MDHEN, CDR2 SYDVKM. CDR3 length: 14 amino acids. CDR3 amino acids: CASSRQVSNQPQHF. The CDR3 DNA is TGTGCCAGCAGCAGACAGGTTAGCAATCAGCCCCAGCATTTT.

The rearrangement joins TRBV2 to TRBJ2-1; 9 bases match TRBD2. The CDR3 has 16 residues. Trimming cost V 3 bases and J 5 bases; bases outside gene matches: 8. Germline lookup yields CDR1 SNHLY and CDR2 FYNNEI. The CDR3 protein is CASSESSGSWDNEQFF. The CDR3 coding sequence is TGTGCCAGCAGTGAGAGTAGCGGGAGTTGGGACAATGAGCAGTTCTTC. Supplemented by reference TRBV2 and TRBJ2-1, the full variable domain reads EPEVTQTPSHQVTQMGQEVILRCVPISNHLYFYWYRQILGQKVEFLVSFYNNEISEKSEIFDDQFSVERPDGSNFTLKIRSTKLEDSAMYFCASSESSGSWDNEQFFGPGTRLTVL.

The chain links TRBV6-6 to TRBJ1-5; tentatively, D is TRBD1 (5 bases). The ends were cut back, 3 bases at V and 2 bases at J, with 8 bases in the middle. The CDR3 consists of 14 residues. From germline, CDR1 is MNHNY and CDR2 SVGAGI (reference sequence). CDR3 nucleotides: TGTGCCAGCAGTTATTGGGGGGGCAATCAGCCCCAGCATTTT. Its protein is CASSYWGGNQPQHF.